The entry below gives a single T cell receptor beta chain sequence along with its context. Antigen specificity is unknown. The repertoire was sequenced with immunoSEQ multiplex PCR; TCRdb's copy has only in-frame clones and lacks some. The table shows some 170,000 clones, with 85% to 90% occurring only once. The germline CDR1 and CDR2 sequences are MNHNS and SASEGT. V dropped 3 bases and J dropped 12 bases, with 9 bases sitting between them. The CDR3 consists of 11 residues. This sample stems from a study of T cell responses to AZD1222 COVID-19 vaccine. General observations from the study: Reportedly, nearly half of unique spike TCRs recognized epitopes outside B.1.351/B.1.1.7 mutations. Spike-spanning, vaccine-associated CD4 TCRs were dominant at 160-218 and 743-854. Spike-specific TCR breadth and depth both grew after two AZD1222 doses.

The material was peripheral blood, obtained on day 0 of AZD1222 vaccination. The sequence came from an adult in good health. J is TRBJ2-1 and V is TRBV6-1; D unclear. CDR3 in DNA: TGTGCCAGCAGTGATTCTAGGAGGCAGTTCTTC. Its protein product is CASSDSRRQFF.